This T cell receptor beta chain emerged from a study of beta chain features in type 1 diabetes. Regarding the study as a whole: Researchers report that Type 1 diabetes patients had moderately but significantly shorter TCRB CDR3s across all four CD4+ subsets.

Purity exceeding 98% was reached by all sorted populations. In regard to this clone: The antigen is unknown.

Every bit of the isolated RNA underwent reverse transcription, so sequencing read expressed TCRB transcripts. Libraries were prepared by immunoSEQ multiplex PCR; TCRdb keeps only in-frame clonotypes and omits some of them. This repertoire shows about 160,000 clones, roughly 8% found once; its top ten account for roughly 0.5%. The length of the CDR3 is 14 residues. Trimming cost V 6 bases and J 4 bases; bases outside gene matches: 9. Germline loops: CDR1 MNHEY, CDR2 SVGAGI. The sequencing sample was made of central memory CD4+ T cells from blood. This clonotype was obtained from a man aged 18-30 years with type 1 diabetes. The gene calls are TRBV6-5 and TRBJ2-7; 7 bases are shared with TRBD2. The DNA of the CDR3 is TGTGCCAGCAGGAGAGAGGACGGGGGGTACGAGCAGTACTTC. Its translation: CASRREDGGYEQYF.